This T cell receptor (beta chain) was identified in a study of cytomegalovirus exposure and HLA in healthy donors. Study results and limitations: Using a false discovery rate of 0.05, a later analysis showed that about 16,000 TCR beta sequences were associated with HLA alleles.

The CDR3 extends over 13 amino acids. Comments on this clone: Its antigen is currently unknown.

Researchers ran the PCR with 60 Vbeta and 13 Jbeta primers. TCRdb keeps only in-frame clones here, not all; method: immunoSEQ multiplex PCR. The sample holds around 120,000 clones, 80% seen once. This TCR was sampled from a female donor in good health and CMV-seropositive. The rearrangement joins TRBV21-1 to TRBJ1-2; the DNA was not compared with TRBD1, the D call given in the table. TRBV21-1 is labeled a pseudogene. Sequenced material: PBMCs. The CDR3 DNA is TGTGCCAGCAGCAAACCAGGGGAGTACGGCTACACCTTC. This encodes CASSKPGEYGYTF.